These 25 T cell receptor beta chains were all obtained from the same sample, sequenced in a study of CD8 T cells in ankylosing spondylitis. TCRdb independently ran MiXCR on the 5' RACE reads; one entry per CDR3 protein. The sample yields more than 150,000 distinct CDR3 sequences, 11% seen once. Sequenced: blood, either unsorted or a sorted T cell fraction (not recorded which). Receptors were obtained from a male donor with ankylosing spondylitis or in good health (not recorded which).

This clonotype was recorded many times. The CDR3 DNA is TGCGCCAGCAGCTCAGGCCCTACAGCCCCCTATGGCTACACCTTC. This codes for CASSSGPTAPYGYTF. The V and J genes are TRBV5-1 and TRBJ1-2, with D uncertain. Trimming shortened V by 3 bases and J by 4 bases, and 16 bases separated the two germline ends. This CDR3 is 15 amino acids long. Germline V gene data show CDR1 as SGHRS and CDR2 as YFSETQ.

In this sample, this clonotype turned up a few times. J is TRBJ2-3 and V is TRBV11-1, with TRBD2 matching over 9 bases. Germline CDR1 and CDR2: SGHAT and FQDESV (reference sequence). V was pared by 0 bases and J by 5 bases, with 12 bases of the junction left unmatched. The CDR3 loop spans 18 amino acids. The CDR3 region is CASSLAAGGPSIIDTQYF. CDR3 sequence (DNA): TGTGCCAGCAGCTTAGCTGCGGGAGGGCCTTCGATAATAGATACGCAGTATTTT.

Many counts were recorded for this clonotype. The chain combines TRBV5-1 with TRBJ2-1; a weak D match, TRBD2 (6 bases). The V end was cut by 0 bases, the J end by 9 bases, with 13 bases between. The CDR3 runs 14 residues. Germline V gives CDR1 SGHRS, CDR2 YFSETQ. The CDR3 region is CASSLGMGRGEQFF. The CDR3, as DNA: TGCGCCAGCAGCTTGGGAATGGGGCGGGGTGAGCAGTTCTTC.

This chain joins TRBV4-2 and TRBJ2-4, with a weak D call TRBD1 (6 bases). The CDR3 loop spans 17 amino acids. In germline, CDR1 is LGHNA, CDR2 YNFKEQ. Trimming stripped 0 bases from V and 0 bases from J, with 12 bases between. The CDR3 region has the DNA TGTGCCAGCAGCCAAGATCCGCAGGGGATAGCCAAAAACATTCAGTACTTC. Its protein is CASSQDPQGIAKNIQYF.

This clonotype was seen repeatedly, ten times or more. V and J are TRBV5-1 and TRBJ1-1, with D tentatively TRBD1 (6 bases). The CDR3 length is 15 residues. The V and J ends lost 4 bases and 6 bases respectively, with 19 bases between them. Germline values: CDR1 SGHRS, CDR2 YFSETQ. CDR3 in amino acids: CASSPRGDGIAEAFF. The CDR3 region has the DNA TGCGCCAGCAGCCCGAGGGGGGATGGAATAGCTGAAGCTTTCTTT. Filled out from reference TRBV5-1 and TRBJ1-1, the complete variable domain reads KAGVTQTPRYLIKTRGQQVTLSCSPISGHRSVSWYQQTPGQGLQFLFEYFSETQRNKGNFPGRFSGRQFSNSRSEMNVSTLELGDSALYLCASSPRGDGIAEAFFGQGTRLTVV.

This clonotype showed up many times. The chain couples TRBV20-1 to TRBJ2-3; TRBD2 aligns across 7 bases. The CDR3 has 14 amino acids. V gave up 0 bases and J gave up 4 bases; unmatched junction bases: 4. Looked up from germline, CDR1 is DFQATT and CDR2 is SNEGSKA (reference sequence). CDR3 amino acids: CSAREALASDTQYF. DNA for the CDR3: TGCAGTGCTAGAGAAGCACTAGCGTCAGATACGCAGTATTTT.

This clonotype was counted only a few times. The chain carries TRBV6-1 and TRBJ2-2, with a possible D match to TRBD2 (6 bases). Germline values: CDR1 MNHNS, CDR2 SASEGT. V was trimmed by 8 bases and J by 1 base, leaving 23 bases between them. The CDR3 has 18 residues. The CDR3 here is CASGGTSTHLRNTGELFF. CDR3 in DNA: TGTGCCAGCGGCGGGACTTCTACCCATCTTAGGAACACCGGGGAGCTGTTTTTT.

This clonotype has ten or more counts. V gene TRBV24-1 combines with J gene TRBJ2-1; the match to TRBD2 covers 11 bases. Germline CDR1 is KGHDR and CDR2 is SFDVKD. This CDR3 has 16 amino acids. Trimming removed 4 bases from V and 6 bases from J; junction bases left unmatched: 7. CDR3 in DNA: TGTGCCACCAGTGACCCACTAGCGGGGGTCTCCAATGAGCAGTTCTTC. It translates to CATSDPLAGVSNEQFF.

This clonotype was picked up one time. V is TRBV20-1 and J is TRBJ2-2; D is undetermined. The CDR3 runs to 14 residues. Trimming cost V 6 bases and J 1 base, with 12 bases left between them. Germline V gene sequence: CDR1 DFQATT, CDR2 SNEGSKA (reference sequence). CDR3 loop: CSARRAGNTGELFF. CDR3 DNA sequence: TGCAGTGCACGTCGTGCAGGGAACACCGGGGAGCTGTTTTTT.

Comments on this clonotype: Compared with germline, one end of the junction differs, possibly owing to a read error. The rearrangement joins TRBV5-1 to TRBJ2-7, with D perhaps TRBD2 (5 bases). Germline V gives CDR1 SGHRS, CDR2 YFSETQ. The CDR3 runs 17 residues. As DNA, the CDR3 is TGCGCCAGCAGCTTTCAAAACAGAGAGGGTGGGTCCTACAAGCAGTACTTC. It translates to CASSFQNREGGSYKQYF. Full variable domain (missing parts from reference TRBV5-1 and TRBJ2-7): KAGVTQTPRYLIKTRGQQVTLSCSPISGHRSVSWYQQTPGQGLQFLFEYFSETQRNKGNFPGRFSGRQFSNSRSEMNVSTLELGDSALYLCASSFQNREGGSYKQYFGPGTRLTVT.

This clonotype was picked up many times. This chain uses TRBV29-1 with TRBJ1-2; tentative D call: TRBD1 (5 bases). V lost 4 bases and J lost 7, with 22 bases in between. This CDR3 region has 15 residues. In germline, CDR1 is SQVTM, CDR2 ANQGSEA. CDR3 nucleotide sequence: TGCAGCGTTGGCCAAGGGAGGGGTTTTCGTGGTGGCTACACCTTC. This translates into CSVGQGRGFRGGYTF.

This clonotype has ten or more counts. This chain joins TRBV20-1 and TRBJ1-2, with D tentatively TRBD1 (6 bases). The CDR3 extends over 15 amino acids. Trimming took off 2 bases at V and 3 bases at J, with 16 bases between the two ends. CDR1 and CDR2 from the germline V gene are DFQATT and SNEGSKA (reference sequence). In DNA form, the CDR3 reads TGCAGTGCTAGACGTGGCGAGGGGGTTGACTATGGCTACACCTTC. Residues: CSARRGEGVDYGYTF.

This clonotype was seen ten or more times. The rearrangement joins TRBV6-6 to TRBJ2-7; TRBD1 might be the D (6 bases). This CDR3 region has 11 residues. V was shortened by 6 bases and J by 5 bases, with 8 bases between the two germline ends. Looked up from germline, CDR1 is MNHNY and CDR2 is SVGAGI (reference sequence). For the CDR3, the DNA is TGTGCCAGCAGATGGACAGACGAGCAGTACTTC. Residues: CASRWTDEQYF.

The chain employs TRBV6-1 and TRBJ1-5; no firm D call. The germline CDR1 and CDR2 sequences are MNHNS and SASEGT. The CDR3 sequence is 14 residues long. Trimming took off 1 base at V and 3 bases at J, with 7 bases between the two ends. Here the CDR3 reads CASSEGLSNQPQHF. As DNA, the CDR3 is TGTGCCAGCAGTGAAGGACTTTCCAATCAGCCCCAGCATTTT.

Ten or more counts support this clonotype. The V call is TRBV5-1, the J call TRBJ2-3; TRBD1 is a possible D gene (6 bases). The V gene lost 4 bases and the J gene lost 3 bases, with 15 bases spanning the gap. The CDR3 is 15 residues long. Germline CDR1 and CDR2: SGHRS and YFSETQ. The CDR3: CASSTLGASTDTQYF. CDR3 coding DNA: TGCGCCAGCAGCACTTTGGGGGCCTCGACAGATACGCAGTATTTT.

The chain carries TRBV5-1 and TRBJ2-2; D is unclear. Germline V gene lookup returns CDR1 SGHRS and CDR2 YFSETQ. The CDR3 totals 15 residues. V was cut by 3 bases and J by 1 base, with 10 bases left in between. The CDR3 region has the DNA TGCGCCAGCAGCTCTGGCGGATGGAACACCGGGGAGCTGTTTTTT. Encoded protein: CASSSGGWNTGELFF.

This clonotype has at least ten counts. V gene TRBV6-2 or TRBV6-3 combines with J gene TRBJ2-7; D not resolved. Looked up from germline, CDR1 is MNHEY and CDR2 is SVGEGT. V was clipped by 7 bases and J by 3 bases, with 16 bases between them. This CDR3 is 14 amino acids long. The CDR3 DNA sequence: TGTGCCAGCAACAGCCCTACAGTCCTCTACGAGCAGTACTTC. This translates into CASNSPTVLYEQYF.

This clonotype was found many times. The gene calls are TRBV9 and TRBJ2-5, with 8 bases identical to TRBD2. V gave up 0 bases and J gave up 5 bases; unmatched junction bases: 6. The CDR3 loop spans 15 amino acids. Per germline, CDR1 SGDLS and CDR2 YYNGEE. CDR3 DNA: TGTGCCAGCAGCGTAGGCCCGGGGGGGCTTGAGACCCAGTACTTC. It codes for CASSVGPGGLETQYF.

This clonotype was found many times. J is TRBJ2-2 and V is TRBV12-3 or TRBV12-4, with a weak D call TRBD2 (6 bases). V was trimmed by 8 bases and J by 3 bases, leaving 13 bases between them. The CDR3 spans 14 residues. The CDR3 DNA sequence: TGTGCCAGCCGTCTGCGGGGAGACACCGGGGAGCTGTTTTTT. Translation: CASRLRGDTGELFF.

In this sample, this clonotype turned up a few times. The V gene is TRBV20-1, the J gene TRBJ2-1; 8 bases agree with TRBD2. Germline V gives CDR1 DFQATT, CDR2 SNEGSKA (reference sequence). CDR3 size: 14 residues. V trimming: 3 bases; J trimming: 0 bases; junction bases outside the gene matches: 1. The CDR3 DNA reads as TGCAGTGCTAGCCGGGGGGGCTCCTACAATGAGCAGTTCTTC. It is translated as CSASRGGSYNEQFF.

This clonotype was seen repeatedly, ten times or more. V gene TRBV20-1 combines with J gene TRBJ2-1, with D unclear. This CDR3 is built from 15 residues. CDR1 is DFQATT and CDR2 is SNEGSKA in the germline V gene (reference sequence). The V and J ends lost 4 bases and 0 bases respectively, with 13 bases between them. DNA of the CDR3: TGCAGTGCTATCTCCCGGGCCATCTCCTACAATGAGCAGTTCTTC. Translation: CSAISRAISYNEQFF.

At least ten counts were recorded for this clonotype. The rearrangement links TRBV5-6 to TRBJ2-1, with a weak D call TRBD2 (5 bases). The germline V gene encodes CDR1 SGHDT and CDR2 YYEEEE. This CDR3 is built from 13 residues. The V and J ends lost 0 bases and 8 bases respectively, with 9 bases between them. The CDR3 protein is CASSLVLADEQFF. The CDR3 DNA reads TGTGCCAGCAGCTTGGTTCTAGCCGATGAGCAGTTCTTC. The variable domain in full, with the rest retrieved from reference TRBV5-6 and TRBJ2-1, is DAGVTQSPTHLIKTRGQQVTLRCSPKSGHDTVSWYQQALGQGPQFIFQYYEEEERQRGNFPDRFSGHQFPNYSSELNVNALLLGDSALYLCASSLVLADEQFFGPGTRLTVL.

This clonotype turned up a few times. This chain joins TRBV5-1 and TRBJ2-7; 11 bases are shared with TRBD2. Germline lookup yields CDR1 SGHRS and CDR2 YFSETQ. The CDR3 totals 17 residues. V shed 1 base, J shed 5 bases, and the junction held 11 bases outside the gene matches. CDR3 DNA sequence: TGCGCCAGCAGCTTGCAACCGCTAGCGGGAGGCGGTAACGAGCAGTACTTC. Translating it yields CASSLQPLAGGGNEQYF.

The CDR3 nucleotides are TGTGCCAGCAGCTTGAGTGCAGGGTCCCTCTATGGCTACACCTTC. This codes for CASSLSAGSLYGYTF. The rearrangement links TRBV5-6 to TRBJ1-2, with D tentatively TRBD1 (5 bases). V gave up 1 base and J gave up 4 bases, with 14 bases separating them. Per the germline V gene, CDR1 is SGHDT and CDR2 is YYEEEE. The CDR3 covers 15 residues.

This clonotype appeared many times. The chain employs TRBV24-1 and TRBJ2-7, with 8 nucleotides matching TRBD1. The CDR3 consists of 15 residues. V was pared by 4 bases and J by 3 bases, with 7 bases of the junction left unmatched. The V gene's germline CDR1 is KGHDR and CDR2 SFDVKD. The CDR3 DNA sequence: TGTGCCACCAGTGAGGGGGGACAGGTCAACTACGAGCAGTACTTC. Translating it yields CATSEGGQVNYEQYF.